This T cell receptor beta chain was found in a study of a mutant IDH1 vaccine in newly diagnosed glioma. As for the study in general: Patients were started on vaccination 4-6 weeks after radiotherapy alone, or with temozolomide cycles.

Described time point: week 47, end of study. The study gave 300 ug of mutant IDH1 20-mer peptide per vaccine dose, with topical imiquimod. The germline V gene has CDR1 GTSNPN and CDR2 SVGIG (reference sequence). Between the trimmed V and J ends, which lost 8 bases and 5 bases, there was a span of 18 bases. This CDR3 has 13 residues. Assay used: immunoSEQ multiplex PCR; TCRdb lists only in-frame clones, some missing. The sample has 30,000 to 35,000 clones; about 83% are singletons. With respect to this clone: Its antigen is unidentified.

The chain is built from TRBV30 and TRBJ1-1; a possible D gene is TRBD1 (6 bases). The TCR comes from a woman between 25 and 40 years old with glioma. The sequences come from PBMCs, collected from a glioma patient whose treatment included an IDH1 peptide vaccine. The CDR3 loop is CARGGRGRTEAFF. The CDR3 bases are TGTGCCCGAGGGGGGAGGGGGAGAACTGAAGCTTTCTTT.